The present entry profiles one T cell receptor beta chain with its context. The data stem from a study of monozygotic twins with inflammatory bowel disease. TCRdb reprocessed the 5' RACE reads and reports one entry per CDR3 protein, with no DNA. This table holds approximately 85,000 distinct CDR3 sequences. Whole blood, unsorted for T cells, was the source of total RNA. Per germline, CDR1 DFQATT and CDR2 SNEGSKA (reference sequence). This CDR3 contains 12 residues. The chain employs TRBV20-1 and TRBJ2-7. The sample comprised blood. The source is a human donor with ulcerative colitis or Crohn's disease, or a healthy co-twin of an affected twin (not recorded which). Here the CDR3 reads CSARTPGYEQYF.